The T cell receptor beta chain described here comes from a study of T-cell memory formation after mild COVID-19. About the study: The TCR clusters were mostly specific to one donor. Study-wide findings and caveats: Pre-infection memory contained some responding clones, which suggested that cross-reactive memory had joined. From day 15 to 85, contracting clones were balanced between CD4 and CD8, whereas later expanders leaned toward CD4+.

Details on this clonotype: Its antigen is not known.

A 5'RACE reaction primed in the constant segment made cDNA libraries of TCR alpha and TCR beta, and these carried sample barcodes and UMIs. From the 5' RACE reads, TCRdb called clonotypes with MiXCR, one entry per CDR3 protein. The data hold about 440,000 distinct CDR3 sequences, with around 19% observed a single time. The receptor's source is an adult woman who had mild COVID-19 (a few samples of this study predate the infection). Cell type and time point are not known. Sequencing was carried out using PBMCs or a T cell subset sorted from them (not recorded which).

The CDR3 spells CASSLNSDSYEQYF. In DNA, the CDR3 is TGTGCCAGCAGTTTAAACTCCGACTCCTACGAGCAGTACTTC. The genes are TRBV12-3 or TRBV12-4 and TRBJ2-7; D remains unclear. The length of the CDR3 is 14 residues. V dropped 2 bases and J dropped 0 bases, with 8 bases sitting between them.